The 32 T cell receptor beta chains given below trace back to one sample, sequenced in a study of shared clonotypes between healthy human individuals. Assay used: immunoSEQ multiplex PCR; TCRdb lists only in-frame clones, some missing. This table holds some 2.1 million clones, roughly 94% found once. CD45RO-negative, CCR7-positively selected cells formed the naive CD8 fraction, excluding terminally differentiated effector memory CD45RA+ cells. The sample taken for sequencing was naive CD8+ T cells sorted from blood. The source of these receptors is a man in his late teens or twenties in good health.

Details on this clone: Different DNA sequences within this sample yield the same CDR3. The V and J genes are TRBV27 and TRBJ1-1, with D unclear. Trimming removed 5 bases from V and 3 bases from J, with 10 bases in between. This CDR3 spans 13 amino acids. CDR1 MNHEY and CDR2 SMNVEV come from the germline V gene (reference sequence). This CDR3 reads CASSLGRDTEAFF. In DNA form, the CDR3 reads TGTGCCAGCAGTCTCGGACGAGACACTGAAGCTTTCTTT.

This chain connects TRBV5-6 to TRBJ2-1, with no clear D. Between the trimmed V and J ends, which lost 4 bases and 6 bases, there was a span of 17 bases. The germline V gene has CDR1 SGHDT and CDR2 YYEEEE. This CDR3 is built from 15 residues. The CDR3 DNA sequence: TGTGCCAGCAGCCCCGACGGCGGATGGGTCAATGAGCAGTTCTTC. This encodes CASSPDGGWVNEQFF.

The chain is built from TRBV5-1 and TRBJ2-1; 13 positions match TRBD2. The CDR3 runs to 18 residues. V shed 4 bases and J 4 bases; nucleotides not matched to a gene: 11. The germline gives CDR1 SGHRS, CDR2 YFSETQ. The CDR3 DNA sequence: TGCGCCAGCAGCCCGGGACTAGCGGGACGACATTTATACAATGAGCAGTTCTTC. Residues: CASSPGLAGRHLYNEQFF.

The chain employs TRBV4-1 and TRBJ2-2, with 8 bases lining up with TRBD1. CDR3 length: 18 residues. Germline CDR1 and CDR2: MGHRA and YSYEKL. V lost 0 bases to trimming and J lost 7 bases; unmatched junction nucleotides: 13. Here the CDR3 reads CASSQEMSQGAWGGELFF. Here the CDR3 DNA reads TGCGCCAGCAGCCAAGAGATGTCGCAGGGGGCGTGGGGCGGGGAGCTGTTTTTT.

The sample holds one count of this clone. The chain combines TRBV5-6 with TRBJ1-2; a weak D match, TRBD1 (5 bases). The V end was cut by 0 bases, the J end by 4 bases, with 7 bases between. The CDR3 runs to 13 residues. Germline CDR1 reads SGHDT; CDR2 reads YYEEEE. CDR3 sequence (DNA): TGTGCCAGCAGCTTGGCAGGGTTCTATGGCTACACCTTC. This sequence encodes CASSLAGFYGYTF. Filled out from reference TRBV5-6 and TRBJ1-2, the complete variable domain reads DAGVTQSPTHLIKTRGQQVTLRCSPKSGHDTVSWYQQALGQGPQFIFQYYEEEERQRGNFPDRFSGHQFPNYSSELNVNALLLGDSALYLCASSLAGFYGYTFGSGTRLTVV.

This clone is a singleton in its sample. The CDR3 coding sequence is TGCGCCAGCAGCCAAGAAGAGGGGGACAGTGAAGCTTTCTTT. This codes for CASSQEEGDSEAFF. The chain employs TRBV4-3 and TRBJ1-1; TRBD1 agrees at 7 bases. The length of the CDR3 is 14 residues. Germline trimming cut 0 bases from V and 7 bases from J; bases unmatched to any gene: 5. Germline V lookup: CDR1 LGHNA, CDR2 YSLEER.

The CDR3 sequence is CASSEPGGPNSPLHF. The CDR3 DNA reads as TGTGCCAGCAGCGAACCAGGGGGTCCCAATTCACCCCTCCACTTT. This chain joins TRBV5-8 and TRBJ1-6, with 7 bases lining up with TRBD1. With V trimmed by 4 bases and J by 7 bases, 8 bases remained unmatched. The CDR3 covers 15 residues. Germline lookup yields CDR1 SGHTS and CDR2 YDEGEE.

The V gene is TRBV2, the J gene TRBJ1-2; 9 nucleotides line up with TRBD1. CDR1 SNHLY and CDR2 FYNNEI come from the germline V gene. The CDR3 has 15 amino acids. V shed 6 bases, J shed 1 base, and the junction held 6 bases outside the gene matches. The CDR3 DNA is TGTGCCAGCAGAGGACAGGGGCGGTATAACTATGGCTACACCTTC. It translates to CASRGQGRYNYGYTF.

This clone was seen a single time. The chain has TRBV19 and TRBJ1-2; 8 bases line up with TRBD1. Trimming took 3 bases from V and 6 from J; bases not matched to a gene: 9. This CDR3 region has 15 residues. Germline-derived CDR1 and CDR2 are LNHDA and SQIVND (reference sequence). The CDR3 is CASSIHPATGDGYTF. DNA for the CDR3: TGTGCCAGTAGTATTCATCCCGCGACAGGGGATGGCTACACCTTC.

This clone was seen only a few times. CDR3 sequence: CAWSPEDLWSSYEQYF. The CDR3 bases are TGTGCCTGGAGTCCCGAAGACCTGTGGAGCTCCTACGAGCAGTACTTC. The chain joins TRBV30 to TRBJ2-7; D is uncertain. Per the germline V gene, CDR1 is GTSNPN and CDR2 is SVGIG (reference sequence). The CDR3 has 16 amino acids. V was pared by 2 bases and J by 0 bases, with 17 bases between.

This sequence joins TRBV5-4 and TRBJ1-4; D is perhaps TRBD1 (5 bases). The CDR3 is 14 residues long. Germline-derived CDR1 and CDR2 are SGHNT and YYREEE (reference sequence). Trimming removed 2 bases from V and 10 bases from J, with 15 bases in between. CDR3 in DNA: TGTGCCAGCAGCTTCGACAGCCTCGGGAGAAAACTGTTTTTT. Translated: CASSFDSLGRKLFF.

The chain carries TRBV11-2 and TRBJ2-7; TRBD1 is a possible D gene (7 bases). Germline CDR1 reads SGHAT; CDR2 reads FQNNGV. Trimming left V 5 bases short and J 2 bases short, with 13 bases between. This CDR3 is 14 amino acids long. This CDR3 is CASSQTGRPYEQYF. The CDR3 coding sequence is TGTGCCAGCAGCCAGACAGGGAGGCCCTACGAGCAGTACTTC.

This clone was detected once. The chain has TRBV6-5 and TRBJ1-3; D not resolved. The CDR3 runs 16 residues. Trimming took off 0 bases at V and 1 base at J, with 10 bases between the two ends. Germline values: CDR1 MNHEY, CDR2 SVGAGI. The CDR3 reads CASSYSKRSSGNTIYF. The CDR3 region has the DNA TGTGCCAGCAGTTACTCGAAGAGAAGTTCTGGAAACACCATATATTTT.

This clone was recorded once. The J gene is TRBJ2-1, the V gene TRBV7-9, with a weak D call TRBD2 (5 bases). Germline CDR1 SEHNR, CDR2 FQNEAQ (reference sequence). There are 13 residues in the CDR3. The V gene lost 5 bases and the J gene lost 9 bases, with 14 bases spanning the gap. The CDR3 DNA is TGTGCCAGCAGCCACGGGGTTGTAGGTGAGCAGTTCTTC. Protein: CASSHGVVGEQFF.

CDR3 DNA sequence: TGCGCCAGCAGTCTCAGGACAGGGAAATTGAACACTGAAGCTTTCTTT. Translated, it gives CASSLRTGKLNTEAFF. V is TRBV4-1 and J is TRBJ1-1; 8 bases line up with TRBD1. The germline CDR1 and CDR2 sequences are MGHRA and YSYEKL. Unmatched junction bases numbered 9, after V lost 6 bases and J lost 0 bases. The CDR3 is 16 amino acids.

This chain uses TRBV10-1 with TRBJ2-2; D tentatively fits TRBD1 or TRBD2 (5 bases each). The CDR3 sequence is 18 residues long. V lost 2 bases to trimming and J lost 4 bases, with 20 bases between them. Germline CDR1 reads WNHNN; CDR2 reads SYGVQD (reference sequence). CDR3 loop: CASSEIGTVGRFTGELFF. CDR3 sequence (DNA): TGCGCCAGCAGTGAGATCGGGACGGTAGGAAGATTCACCGGGGAGCTGTTTTTT.

The chain has TRBV4-3 and TRBJ2-1; no firm D call. Trimming cost V 5 bases and J 4 bases, with 9 bases left between them. The CDR3 runs 13 residues. Looked up from germline, CDR1 is LGHNA and CDR2 is YSLEER. CDR3 nucleotide sequence: TGCGCCAGCAGCTCGCAAAAATACAATGAGCAGTTCTTC. It yields the protein CASSSQKYNEQFF.

The chain is built from TRBV30 and TRBJ2-3; TRBD1 matches at 12 bases. The CDR3 has 15 amino acids. The junction had 6 bases not matched to a gene; V was cut back by 5 bases and J by 3 bases. Germline V lookup: CDR1 GTSNPN, CDR2 SVGIG (reference sequence). The CDR3 loop is CAWAGTGGITDTQYF. CDR3 coding DNA: TGTGCCTGGGCCGGGACAGGGGGCATAACAGATACGCAGTATTTT. The full variable domain, completed using reference TRBV30 and TRBJ2-3, is SQTIHQWPATLVQPVGSPLSLECTVEGTSNPNLYWYRQAAGRGLQLLFYSVGIGQISSEVPQNLSASRPQDRQFILSSKKLLLSDSGFYLCAWAGTGGITDTQYFGPGTRLTVL.

The CDR3 DNA follows: TGTGCCAGTAGCCCCCTTTGGATCTCCTACGAGCAGTACTTC. Translating gives CASSPLWISYEQYF. V is TRBV19 and J is TRBJ2-7, with D unresolved. Trimming left V 6 bases short and J 0 bases short, with 12 bases between. In germline, CDR1 is LNHDA, CDR2 SQIVND (reference sequence). The CDR3 has 14 amino acids.

The V and J genes are TRBV5-1 and TRBJ2-2; D may be TRBD2 (6 bases). CDR1 and CDR2 from the germline V gene are SGHRS and YFSETQ. The CDR3 totals 16 residues. Between the trimmed V and J ends, which lost 3 bases and 4 bases, there was a span of 16 bases. Here the CDR3 DNA reads TGCGCCAGCAGCTCAGTATGGGGGGACGGCACCGGGGAGCTGTTTTTT. Protein: CASSSVWGDGTGELFF.

CDR3 residues: CGANEGYEQYF. The CDR3 DNA reads TGCGGTGCTAATGAGGGCTACGAGCAGTACTTC. The chain employs TRBV29-1 and TRBJ2-7; D is possibly TRBD2 (5 bases). The CDR3 spans 11 residues. Germline values: CDR1 SQVTM, CDR2 ANQGSEA.

The chain links TRBV2 to TRBJ2-2, with TRBD1 matching 8 bases. V was pared by 6 bases and J by 0 bases, with 6 bases of the junction left unmatched. CDR1 is SNHLY and CDR2 is FYNNEI in the germline V gene. The CDR3 covers 16 residues. The CDR3 nucleotides read TGTGCCAGCAGATTGGGGACAGGCGCGAACACCGGGGAGCTGTTTTTT. Translated, it gives CASRLGTGANTGELFF.

This clone has a single count. The chain has TRBV4-3 and TRBJ2-7; TRBD1 matches at 7 bases. Losses at the gene ends were 3 bases for V and 2 bases for J; bases not matched to a gene: 4. CDR1 is LGHNA, CDR2 YSLEER, per germline. This CDR3 region has 14 residues. The CDR3 bases are TGCGCCAGCAGCCAGACCACAGGGGCCTACGAGCAGTACTTC. Its protein product is CASSQTTGAYEQYF.

Details on this clone: Other DNA sequences in this specimen translate into the identical CDR3. The genes are TRBV2 and TRBJ1-2, with D maybe TRBD1 (6 bases). Trimming shortened V by 6 bases and J by 2 bases, and 10 bases separated the two germline ends. The germline V gene encodes CDR1 SNHLY and CDR2 FYNNEI. This CDR3 comprises 13 residues. Written as DNA, the CDR3 is TGTGCCAGCAGCGGAGGACAGAACTATGGCTACACCTTC. Protein: CASSGGQNYGYTF. Based on the CDR3 plus reference TRBV2 and TRBJ1-2, the full variable domain is EPEVTQTPSHQVTQMGQEVILRCVPISNHLYFYWYRQILGQKVEFLVSFYNNEISEKSEIFDDQFSVERPDGSNFTLKIRSTKLEDSAMYFCASSGGQNYGYTFGSGTRLTVV.

The chain couples TRBV11-1 to TRBJ2-3; D unresolved. The CDR3 runs to 14 residues. Germline assignment: CDR1 SGHAT and CDR2 FQDESV (reference sequence). Trimming pared 4 bases from V and 0 bases from J, leaving 8 bases between. Written as DNA, the CDR3 is TGTGCCAGCAGCTATGATACTAGCACAGATACGCAGTATTTT. It encodes CASSYDTSTDTQYF.

CDR3 in amino acids: CASSERQGSGNTIYF. As DNA, the CDR3 is TGCGCCAGCAGTGAGCGACAGGGCTCTGGAAACACCATATATTTT. The chain couples TRBV10-1 to TRBJ1-3, with 7 positions matching TRBD1. CDR1 and CDR2 (germline): WNHNN, SYGVQD (reference sequence). This CDR3 has 15 residues. After removal of 2 bases from V and 0 bases from J, the junction contained 1 base not matched to a gene.

The chain carries TRBV18 and TRBJ2-1; D perhaps matches TRBD2 (5 bases). Germline V gene lookup returns CDR1 KGHSH and CDR2 LQKENI. V lost 6 bases and J 7 bases, leaving 16 bases between the germline ends. The CDR3 totals 14 residues. CDR3: CASSAPASQNEQFF. The DNA of the CDR3 is TGTGCCAGCTCTGCACCGGCTAGCCAGAATGAGCAGTTCTTC. Using reference TRBV18 and TRBJ2-1 for the parts outside the CDR3, the full variable domain is NAGVMQNPRHLVRRRGQEARLRCSPMKGHSHVYWYRQLPEEGLKFMVYLQKENIIDESGMPKERFSAEFPKEGPSILRIQQVVRGDSAAYFCASSAPASQNEQFFGPGTRLTVL.

The rearrangement joins TRBV27 to TRBJ2-7; tentatively, D is TRBD2 (6 bases). CDR3 size: 14 residues. Germline CDR1 and CDR2: MNHEY and SMNVEV (reference sequence). Trimming cost V 2 bases and J 2 bases, with 10 bases left between them. CDR3 protein: CASSLMASAYEQYF. The CDR3, as DNA: TGTGCCAGCAGTTTAATGGCTAGCGCCTACGAGCAGTACTTC.

Only one count was recorded for this clone. J is TRBJ2-7 and V is TRBV29-1, with D possibly TRBD1 on 6 matching bases. The V gene lost 2 bases and the J gene lost 5 bases, with 13 bases spanning the gap. Germline loops: CDR1 SQVTM, CDR2 ANQGSEA. CDR3 length: 13 amino acids. In DNA, the CDR3 is TGCAGCGTTGAATATACAGGGCTGGACGAGCAGTACTTC. It specifies CSVEYTGLDEQYF.

The chain links TRBV28 to TRBJ2-3; 7 bases align to TRBD2. J lost 2 bases, V lost 8 bases, and 4 bases had no gene match. The CDR3 consists of 13 residues. CDR1 MDHEN and CDR2 SYDVKM come from the germline V gene. CDR3 region: CASLAVTTDTQYF. CDR3 nucleotide sequence: TGTGCCAGCCTAGCGGTTACCACAGATACGCAGTATTTT.

Concerning this clone itself: The same CDR3 arises from other DNA sequences in this sample as well. The V call is TRBV9, the J call TRBJ2-1; the D gene is possibly TRBD2 (6 bases). V was trimmed by 0 bases and J by 4 bases, leaving 11 bases between them. There are 15 residues in the CDR3. Germline CDR1 reads SGDLS; CDR2 reads YYNGEE. CDR3 nucleotides: TGTGCCAGCAGCGTAGCGGGACTGATATACAATGAGCAGTTCTTC. Translation: CASSVAGLIYNEQFF. The full variable domain, completed using reference TRBV9 and TRBJ2-1, is DSGVTQTPKHLITATGQRVTLRCSPRSGDLSVYWYQQSLDQGLQFLIQYYNGEERAKGNILERFSAQQFPDLHSELNLSSLELGDSALYFCASSVAGLIYNEQFFGPGTRLTVL.

V is TRBV4-1 and J is TRBJ1-1; D gene ambiguous. Trimming took off 2 bases at V and 0 bases at J, with 16 bases between the two ends. CDR3 length: 17 residues. Looked up from germline, CDR1 is MGHRA and CDR2 is YSYEKL. The CDR3 bases are TGCGCCAGCAGCCAAACCCAGACCAGCCTCATGAACACTGAAGCTTTCTTT. Its translation is CASSQTQTSLMNTEAFF.